This TCR beta chain was captured in a study of blood T cells in healthy people across ages. For the study at large: With template switching, about one barcoded beta molecule was captured per two T cells.

This CDR3 has 15 residues. Germline-derived CDR1 and CDR2 are LGHNT and FRNRAP. V shed 7 bases, J shed 10 bases, and the junction held 13 bases outside the gene matches. PCR was performed a second time for about 6 to 11 cycles using a sample-barcoded 5' primer and a J-beta primer mix. Via MiXCR, TCRdb re-called the 5' RACE reads, giving one row per CDR3 protein. Here the sample spans about 1.5 million distinct CDR3 sequences, roughly 40% being singletons. This clonotype was seen a few times. This chain joins TRBV12-5 and TRBJ2-1, with TRBD2 matching over 10 bases. This sequence originates from a young woman in good health. The sequencing sample was made of blood. The CDR3 DNA reads as TGTGCTAGTGAGGGGTCCAGCGGGAGGGTTCGCGAGCAGTTCTTC. Translation: CASEGSSGRVREQFF. Looking up the rest from reference TRBV12-5 and TRBJ2-1 gives the full variable domain: DARVTQTPRHKVTEMGQEVTMRCQPILGHNTVFWYRQTMMQGLELLAYFRNRAPLDDSGMPKDRFSAEMPDATLATLKIQPSEPRDSAVYFCASEGSSGRVREQFFGPGTRLTVL.